A single sample is the source of the 19 T cell receptor beta chains below, sequenced in a study of shared clonotypes between healthy human individuals. Data came from immunoSEQ multiplex PCR; TCRdb stores just in-frame clones and leaves some out. The table has millions of clones, around nine tenths seen once; the top ten hold roughly 0.15%. The sequencing input was naive CD4+ T cells sorted from blood. The subset: CD45RA+ positively selected. These TCRs come from a man aged 18-30 years in good health.

In this sample, this clone turned up a few times. CDR3 DNA sequence: TGTGCCAGCAGCTACGGACCTTTGAACAATCAGCCCCAGCATTTT. This translates into CASSYGPLNNQPQHF. The chain recombines TRBV5-4 with TRBJ1-5; unclear D gene. The CDR3 is 15 amino acids. In germline, CDR1 is SGHNT, CDR2 YYREEE (reference sequence). Trimming took off 3 bases at V and 3 bases at J, with 13 bases between the two ends.

This clone was seen only once. V is TRBV23-1 and J is TRBJ2-2, with 8 bases lining up with TRBD2. TRBV23-1 is classed as an ORF, of uncertain function. The CDR3 consists of 18 residues. V trimming: 5 bases; J trimming: 1 base; junction bases outside the gene matches: 12. The CDR3 here is CASSSRGGKRENTGELFF. CDR3 DNA: TGCGCCAGCAGTTCCCGGGGGGGGAAAAGAGAGAACACCGGGGAGCTGTTTTTT.

The V and J genes are TRBV9 and TRBJ2-2; D could derive from TRBD1 or TRBD2 (5 bases each). The CDR3 runs to 15 residues. CDR1 and CDR2 from the germline V gene are SGDLS and YYNGEE. The V end was cut by 4 bases, the J end by 0 bases, with 10 bases between. The DNA for the CDR3 is TGTGCCAGCAGCCTCGGGACGTCGAACACCGGGGAGCTGTTTTTT. It encodes CASSLGTSNTGELFF.

This clone has only one observation. The CDR3 sequence is CASSYLDRNEQFF. The DNA for the CDR3 is TGTGCCAGCAGTTACCTAGACAGGAATGAGCAGTTCTTC. The V and J genes are TRBV6-5 and TRBJ2-1, with D possibly matching TRBD1 (6 bases). CDR1 is MNHEY and CDR2 is SVGAGI in the germline V gene. The CDR3 has 13 amino acids. V was shortened by 2 bases and J by 7 bases, with 9 bases between the two germline ends.

This chain connects TRBV5-1 to TRBJ2-3; 8 bases are shared with TRBD1. The V gene end was trimmed by 4 bases and the J gene end by 0 bases; junction bases not matched to a gene: 4. In germline, CDR1 is SGHRS, CDR2 YFSETQ. This CDR3 region has 15 residues. As DNA, the CDR3 is TGCGCCAGCAGCCCATGGACAGGGAGCACAGATACGCAGTATTTT. Protein product: CASSPWTGSTDTQYF.

In its sample, this clone was seen once. The rearrangement links TRBV7-9 to TRBJ2-1; TRBD1 or TRBD2 may be the D gene (6 bases each). This CDR3 contains 16 residues. Germline values: CDR1 SEHNR, CDR2 FQNEAQ (reference sequence). Trimming stripped 4 bases from V and 1 base from J, with 14 bases between. The CDR3 nucleotides are TGTGCCAGCAGCTCACCCGGAGGGGGATCCTACAATGAGCAGTTCTTC. Amino acid sequence: CASSSPGGGSYNEQFF.

The chain uses TRBV6-6 and TRBJ1-1; tentatively, D is TRBD1 (6 bases). This CDR3 contains 15 residues. The germline V gene has CDR1 MNHNY and CDR2 SVGAGI (reference sequence). V gave up 0 bases and J gave up 2 bases, with 10 bases separating them. The CDR3 nucleotides read TGTGCCAGCAGTTACTCGAGGGGGAGTAACACTGAAGCTTTCTTT. Translating gives CASSYSRGSNTEAFF.

The CDR3 is CASREGGSKETQYF. In DNA form, the CDR3 reads TGTGCCAGCAGGGAGGGGGGGTCGAAAGAGACCCAGTACTTC. V and J are TRBV6-6 and TRBJ2-5; the D gene is possibly TRBD2 (7 bases). The V end lost 6 bases, the J end lost 3 bases, and 14 bases lay between the germline ends. Germline CDR1 and CDR2: MNHNY and SVGAGI (reference sequence). This CDR3 region has 14 residues.

This clone was observed once. The chain carries TRBV6-1 and TRBJ1-1; maybe TRBD1 (6 bases). CDR1 and CDR2 from the germline V gene are MNHNS and SASEGT. V shed 6 bases and J shed 5 bases, with 16 bases lying between them. The CDR3 extends over 14 amino acids. CDR3 region: CASRQGSEVTEAFF. Here the CDR3 DNA reads TGTGCCAGCAGACAGGGTAGTGAGGTGACTGAAGCTTTCTTT.

The V gene is TRBV19, the J gene TRBJ1-1, with 11 nucleotides matching TRBD1. The germline CDR1 and CDR2 sequences are LNHDA and SQIVND (reference sequence). V trimming: 3 bases; J trimming: 3 bases; junction bases outside the gene matches: 6. The CDR3 is 16 amino acids. The CDR3 DNA follows: TGTGCCAGTAGTATGAAGAGGGGACAGGGGGACACTGAAGCTTTCTTT. Amino acids: CASSMKRGQGDTEAFF.

The chain employs TRBV7-9 and TRBJ2-7; 7 bases line up with TRBD1. Germline V gene sequence: CDR1 SEHNR, CDR2 FQNEAQ (reference sequence). The CDR3 is 14 residues long. J lost 2 bases, V lost 5 bases, and 6 bases had no gene match. Here the CDR3 DNA reads TGTGCCAGCAGCGCCACAGGGGCTGCCTACGAGCAGTACTTC. It codes for CASSATGAAYEQYF.

CDR3 DNA sequence: TGTGCCTGGAGTGAATCATGGAGAGAAGCTTTCTTT. Translating gives CAWSESWREAFF. The J gene is TRBJ1-1, the V gene TRBV30; no clear D. The CDR3 extends over 12 amino acids. Per germline, CDR1 GTSNPN and CDR2 SVGIG (reference sequence). V was pared by 1 base and J by 8 bases, with 11 bases between.

This CDR3 reads CASSPQVEEGELFF. In DNA, the CDR3 is TGTGCCAGCAGCCCCCAGGTAGAGGAGGGGGAGCTGTTTTTT. The J gene is TRBJ2-2, the V gene TRBV9; no definite D call. Trimming pared 4 bases from V and 8 bases from J, leaving 15 bases between. The germline CDR1 and CDR2 sequences are SGDLS and YYNGEE. This CDR3 spans 14 amino acids.

This clone has a single count. The chain joins TRBV19 to TRBJ1-2; D is unclear. The CDR3 runs 14 residues. V lost 9 bases and J 3 bases, leaving 17 bases between the germline ends. Germline V lookup: CDR1 LNHDA, CDR2 SQIVND (reference sequence). The CDR3, as DNA: TGTGCCAGGAGGAAGACCTGGCTCTACTATGGCTACACCTTC. Translation: CARRKTWLYYGYTF.

This clone was counted a single time. This chain uses TRBV6-5 with TRBJ2-7, with 7 bases that match TRBD1. There are 15 residues in the CDR3. Germline CDR1 and CDR2: MNHEY and SVGAGI. V shed 0 bases, J shed 1 base, and the junction held 3 bases outside the gene matches. The CDR3 DNA sequence: TGTGCCAGCAGTTACTCGTGGACAGGTTCCTACGAGCAGTACTTC. Translated, it gives CASSYSWTGSYEQYF.

The J gene is TRBJ2-1, the V gene TRBV11-3; D gene ambiguous. CDR1 SGHNT and CDR2 YENEEA come from the germline V gene. The CDR3 covers 14 residues. V lost 1 base and J 5 bases, leaving 9 bases between the germline ends. CDR3 residues: CASSLASANNEQFF. CDR3 nucleotides: TGTGCCAGCAGCTTAGCATCCGCCAACAATGAGCAGTTCTTC.

The chain joins TRBV4-1 to TRBJ1-4; D might be TRBD1 (6 bases). CDR1 and CDR2 (germline): MGHRA, YSYEKL. Trimming cost V 5 bases and J 7 bases, with 29 bases left between them. The CDR3 has 19 residues. The CDR3 protein is CASSKGVVGAGTLGEKLFF. The CDR3 nucleotides read TGCGCCAGCAGCAAGGGGGTGGTGGGGGCAGGTACCCTTGGTGAAAAACTGTTTTTT.

The chain couples TRBV5-1 to TRBJ1-1; unclear D gene. Trimming removed 0 bases from V and 6 bases from J, with 12 bases in between. The CDR3 sequence is 14 residues long. Germline assignment: CDR1 SGHRS and CDR2 YFSETQ. The CDR3, as DNA: TGCGCCAGCAGCTTGGAATCGGGGAAGGCTGAAGCTTTCTTT. Translation gives CASSLESGKAEAFF.

This chain links TRBV5-6 with TRBJ1-2; tentative D call: TRBD1 (6 bases). The V and J ends lost 5 bases and 5 bases respectively, with 19 bases between them. Germline V gene lookup returns CDR1 SGHDT and CDR2 YYEEEE. The CDR3 has 15 amino acids. CDR3 loop: CASRFRQERRYGYTF. Here the CDR3 DNA reads TGTGCCAGCAGGTTTCGACAGGAGCGACGATATGGCTACACCTTC.